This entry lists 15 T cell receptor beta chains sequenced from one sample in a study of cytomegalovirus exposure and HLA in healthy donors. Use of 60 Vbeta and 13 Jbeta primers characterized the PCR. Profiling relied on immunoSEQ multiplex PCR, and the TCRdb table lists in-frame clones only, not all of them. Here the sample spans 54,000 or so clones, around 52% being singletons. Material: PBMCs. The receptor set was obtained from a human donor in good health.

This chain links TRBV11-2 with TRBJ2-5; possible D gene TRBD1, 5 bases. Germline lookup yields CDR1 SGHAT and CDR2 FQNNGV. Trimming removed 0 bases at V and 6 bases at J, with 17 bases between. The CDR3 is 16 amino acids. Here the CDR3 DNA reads TGTGCCAGCAGCTTAGATCCGGCAGGGTTGGCGAAGACCCAGTACTTC. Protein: CASSLDPAGLAKTQYF. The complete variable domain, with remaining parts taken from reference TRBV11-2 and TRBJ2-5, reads EAGVAQSPRYKIIEKRQSVAFWCNPISGHATLYWYQQILGQGPKLLIQFQNNGVVDDSQLPKDRFSAERLKGVDSTLKIQPAKLEDSAVYLCASSLDPAGLAKTQYFGPGTRLLVL.

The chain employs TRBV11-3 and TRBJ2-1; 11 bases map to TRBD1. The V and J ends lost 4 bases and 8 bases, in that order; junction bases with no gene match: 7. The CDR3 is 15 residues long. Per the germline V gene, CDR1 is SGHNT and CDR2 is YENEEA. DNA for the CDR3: TGTGCCAGCAGCTACGGACAGGGGGCGATGGATGAGCAGTTCTTC. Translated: CASSYGQGAMDEQFF.

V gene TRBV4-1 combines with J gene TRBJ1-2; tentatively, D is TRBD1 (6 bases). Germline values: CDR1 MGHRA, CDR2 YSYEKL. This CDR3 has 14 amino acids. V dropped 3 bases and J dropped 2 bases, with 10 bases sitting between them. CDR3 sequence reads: CASSHEDRNYGYTF. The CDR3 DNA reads TGCGCCAGCAGCCATGAAGACAGGAACTATGGCTACACCTTC.

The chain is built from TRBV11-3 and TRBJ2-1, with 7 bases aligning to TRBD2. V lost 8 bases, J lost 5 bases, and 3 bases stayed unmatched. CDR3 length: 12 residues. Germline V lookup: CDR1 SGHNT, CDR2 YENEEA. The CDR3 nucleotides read TGTGCCAGCCAGCGGGGCGACAATGAGCAGTTCTTC. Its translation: CASQRGDNEQFF. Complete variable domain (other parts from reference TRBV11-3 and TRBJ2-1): EAGVVQSPRYKIIEKKQPVAFWCNPISGHNTLYWYLQNLGQGPELLIRYENEEAVDDSQLPKDRFSAERLKGVDSTLKIQPAELGDSAVYLCASQRGDNEQFFGPGTRLTVL.

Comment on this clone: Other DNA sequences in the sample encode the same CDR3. For the CDR3, the DNA is TGCGCCAGCAGCTTAGCGGGGGGGCCTGGAGAGACCCAGTACTTC. Translation gives CASSLAGGPGETQYF. The rearrangement uses TRBV5-1 and TRBJ2-5; 10 nucleotides agree with TRBD2. The CDR3 consists of 15 residues. Germline assignment: CDR1 SGHRS and CDR2 YFSETQ. V lost 2 bases, J lost 4 bases, and 5 bases stayed unmatched.

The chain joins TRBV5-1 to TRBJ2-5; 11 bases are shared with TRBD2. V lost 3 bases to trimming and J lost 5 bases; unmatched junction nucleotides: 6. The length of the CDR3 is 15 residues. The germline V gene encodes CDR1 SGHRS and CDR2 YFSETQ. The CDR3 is CASSWLAGGPETQYF. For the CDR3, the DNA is TGCGCCAGCAGCTGGCTAGCGGGGGGCCCTGAGACCCAGTACTTC.

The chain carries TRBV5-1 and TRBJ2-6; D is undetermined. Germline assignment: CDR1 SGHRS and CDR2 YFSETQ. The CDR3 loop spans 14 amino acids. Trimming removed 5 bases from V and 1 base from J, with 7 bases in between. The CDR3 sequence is CASSGQSGANVLTF. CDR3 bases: TGCGCCAGCAGTGGCCAGTCTGGGGCCAACGTCCTGACTTTC.

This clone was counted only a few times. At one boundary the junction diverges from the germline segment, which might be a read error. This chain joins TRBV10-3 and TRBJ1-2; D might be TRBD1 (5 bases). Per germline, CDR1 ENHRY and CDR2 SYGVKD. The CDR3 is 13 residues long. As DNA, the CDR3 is TGTGCCATCAGTGAGTCGTCGAACAGGCCCAACGACTTC. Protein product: CAISESSNRPNDF.

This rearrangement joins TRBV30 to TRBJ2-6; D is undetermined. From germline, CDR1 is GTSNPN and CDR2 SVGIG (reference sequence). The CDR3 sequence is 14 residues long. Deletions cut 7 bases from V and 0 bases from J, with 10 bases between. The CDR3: CAYETNSGANVLTF. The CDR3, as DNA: TGTGCCTATGAGACAAACTCTGGGGCCAACGTCCTGACTTTC.

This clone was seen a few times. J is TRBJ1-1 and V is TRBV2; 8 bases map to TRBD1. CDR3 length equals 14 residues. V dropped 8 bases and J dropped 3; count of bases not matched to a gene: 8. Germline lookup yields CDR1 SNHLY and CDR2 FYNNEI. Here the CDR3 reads CASLQGGRDTEAFF. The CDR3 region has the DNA TGTGCCAGCCTACAGGGGGGAAGGGACACTGAAGCTTTCTTT.

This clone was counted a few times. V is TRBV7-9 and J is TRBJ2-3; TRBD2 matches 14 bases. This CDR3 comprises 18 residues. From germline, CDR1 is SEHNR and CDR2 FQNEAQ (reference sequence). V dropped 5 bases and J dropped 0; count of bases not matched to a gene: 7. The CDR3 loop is CASSETSGGARSTDTQYF. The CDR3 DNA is TGTGCCAGCAGCGAGACTAGCGGGGGGGCCAGGAGCACAGATACGCAGTATTTT.

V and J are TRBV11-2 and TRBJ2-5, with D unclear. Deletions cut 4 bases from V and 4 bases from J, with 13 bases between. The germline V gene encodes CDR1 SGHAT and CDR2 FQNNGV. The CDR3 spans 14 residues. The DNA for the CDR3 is TGTGCCAGCAGCTCCCGGTCATCCGGAGAGACCCAGTACTTC. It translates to CASSSRSSGETQYF.

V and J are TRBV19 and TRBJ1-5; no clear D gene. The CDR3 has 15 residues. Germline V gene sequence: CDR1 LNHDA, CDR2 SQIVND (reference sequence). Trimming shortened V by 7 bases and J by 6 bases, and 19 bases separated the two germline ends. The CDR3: CASTLRSGGAQPQHF. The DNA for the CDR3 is TGTGCCAGTACCCTTCGGAGTGGCGGCGCTCAGCCCCAGCATTTT.

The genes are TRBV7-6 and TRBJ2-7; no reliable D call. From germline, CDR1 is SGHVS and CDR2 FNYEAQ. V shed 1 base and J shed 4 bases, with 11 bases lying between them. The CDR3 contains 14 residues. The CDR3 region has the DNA TGTGCCAGCAGCTTAGAGCCGACTTCTTACGAGCAGTACTTC. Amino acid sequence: CASSLEPTSYEQYF.

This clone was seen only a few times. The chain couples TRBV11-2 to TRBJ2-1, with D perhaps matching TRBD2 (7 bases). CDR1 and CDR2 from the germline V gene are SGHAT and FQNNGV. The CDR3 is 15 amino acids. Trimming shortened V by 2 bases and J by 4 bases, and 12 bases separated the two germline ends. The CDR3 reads CASSLRRGPYNEQFF. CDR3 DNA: TGTGCCAGCAGCTTACGGCGGGGGCCTTACAATGAGCAGTTCTTC.